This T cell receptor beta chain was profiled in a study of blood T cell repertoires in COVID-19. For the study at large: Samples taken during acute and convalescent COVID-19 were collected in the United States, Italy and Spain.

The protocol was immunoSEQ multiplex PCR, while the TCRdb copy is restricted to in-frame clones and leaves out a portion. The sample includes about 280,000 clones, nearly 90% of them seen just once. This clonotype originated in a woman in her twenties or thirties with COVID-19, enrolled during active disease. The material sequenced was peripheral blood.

The CDR3 DNA reads as TGTGCCAGCTCACCATCGGCCACAGGGGGAATAGGCTACACCTTC. Protein: CASSPSATGGIGYTF. This chain uses TRBV18 with TRBJ1-2; TRBD1 agrees at 8 bases. Losses at the gene ends were 2 bases for V and 8 bases for J; bases not matched to a gene: 10. CDR1 is KGHSH, CDR2 LQKENI, per germline. CDR3 size: 15 residues. The whole variable domain, filled in from reference TRBV18 and TRBJ1-2, reads NAGVMQNPRHLVRRRGQEARLRCSPMKGHSHVYWYRQLPEEGLKFMVYLQKENIIDESGMPKERFSAEFPKEGPSILRIQQVVRGDSAAYFCASSPSATGGIGYTFGSGTRLTVV.